One and the same sample provided the 24 T cell receptor beta chains below, sequenced in a study of cytomegalovirus exposure and HLA in healthy donors. Clones were sequenced by immunoSEQ multiplex PCR, and TCRdb holds only the in-frame ones, with some missing. The sample holds 180,000 or so clones, approximately 86% seen once. The specimen was PBMCs. Every receptor here comes from a man aged 25 to 40 in good health and CMV-seropositive.

The chain combines TRBV28 with TRBJ2-7, with D possibly being TRBD1 (6 bases). V lost 7 bases to trimming and J lost 7 bases, with 17 bases between them. Germline V CDR1 and CDR2: MDHEN, SYDVKM. The CDR3 has 13 amino acids. This CDR3 reads CASNTGKRVEQYF. In DNA, the CDR3 is TGTGCCAGCAATACAGGGAAACGGGTTGAGCAGTACTTC.

The chain carries TRBV19 and TRBJ1-6, with D possibly matching TRBD1 (6 bases). V lost 7 bases, J lost 8 bases, and 12 bases lay in between. Germline values: CDR1 LNHDA, CDR2 SQIVND (reference sequence). This CDR3 contains 13 residues. The CDR3 protein is CASNRVLDSPLHF. The CDR3, as DNA: TGTGCCAGTAACAGGGTTTTGGATTCACCCCTCCACTTT.

This clone was counted a few times. The V gene is TRBV11-2, the J gene TRBJ2-7; no reliable D call. Trimming removed 1 base at V and 3 bases at J, with 10 bases between. The CDR3 has 14 residues. The germline V gene encodes CDR1 SGHAT and CDR2 FQNNGV. The CDR3 loop reads CASSLVYRDYEQYF. For the CDR3, the DNA is TGTGCCAGCAGCTTAGTGTACCGAGACTACGAGCAGTACTTC.

CDR3 sequence reads: CSATSVETQYF. DNA of the CDR3: TGCAGTGCGACTAGCGTAGAGACCCAGTACTTC. The chain joins TRBV20-1 to TRBJ2-5, with 8 positions matching TRBD2. V shed 6 bases, J shed 4 bases, and the junction held 1 base outside the gene matches. This CDR3 has 11 residues. CDR1 and CDR2 (germline): DFQATT, SNEGSKA (reference sequence).

The genes are TRBV29-1 and TRBJ2-3; D is undetermined. CDR1 is SQVTM and CDR2 is ANQGSEA in the germline V gene. This CDR3 is built from 11 residues. The germline V and J ends were trimmed by 6 bases and 3 bases, with 7 bases remaining between them. Here the CDR3 reads CSVTKTDTQYF. The DNA for the CDR3 is TGCAGCGTCACAAAGACAGATACGCAGTATTTT.

This chain links TRBV7-6 with TRBJ2-1; possible D gene TRBD2, 5 bases. Germline V gene sequence: CDR1 SGHVS, CDR2 FNYEAQ. Trimming took 5 bases from V and 9 from J, leaving 20 bases between them. This CDR3 spans 15 amino acids. The CDR3 reads CASSNPGDGGREQFF. DNA for the CDR3: TGTGCCAGCAGCAACCCCGGAGACGGAGGCCGTGAGCAGTTCTTC.

This sequence joins TRBV6-6 and TRBJ2-3; the D is unclear. The V gene's germline CDR1 is MNHNY and CDR2 SVGAGI (reference sequence). This CDR3 is built from 16 residues. The V end was cut by 0 bases, the J end by 2 bases, with 12 bases between. The CDR3, as DNA: TGTGCCAGCAGTTACTCCCTTGACGGAATCACAGATACGCAGTATTTT. It yields the protein CASSYSLDGITDTQYF.

The rearrangement uses TRBV7-2 and TRBJ1-1, with a possible D match to TRBD1 (6 bases). The CDR3 is made up of 14 amino acids. Trimming removed 4 bases from V and 5 bases from J, with 14 bases in between. Germline CDR1 SGHTA, CDR2 FQGNSA. CDR3 region: CASSSLRGHTEAFF. The CDR3 DNA reads TGTGCCAGCAGCTCGCTTCGGGGGCATACTGAAGCTTTCTTT.

The gene calls are TRBV4-1 and TRBJ1-1, with D possibly TRBD1 on 5 matching bases. This CDR3 is 16 amino acids long. Trimming left V 4 bases short and J 3 bases short, with 18 bases between. Germline CDR1 reads MGHRA; CDR2 reads YSYEKL. DNA for the CDR3: TGCGCCAGCAGCCTCACCCCCAGGGTAGACGACACTGAAGCTTTCTTT. Protein product: CASSLTPRVDDTEAFF.

The chain is built from TRBV28 and TRBJ1-5; D gene unclear. Germline-derived CDR1 and CDR2 are MDHEN and SYDVKM. The ends were cut back, 6 bases at V and 4 bases at J, with 16 bases in the middle. The CDR3 loop spans 15 amino acids. The CDR3 sequence is CASSRPNPRNQPQHF. The DNA for the CDR3 is TGTGCCAGCAGCCGACCGAATCCTAGGAATCAGCCCCAGCATTTT.

This sequence joins TRBV15 and TRBJ2-7; D is possibly TRBD1 (5 bases). The germline V gene has CDR1 LNHNV and CDR2 YYDKDF (reference sequence). V was pared by 4 bases and J by 3 bases, with 7 bases between. The CDR3 is made up of 12 amino acids. CDR3 sequence: CATSTGYYEQYF. The CDR3, as DNA: TGTGCCACCAGCACAGGGTACTACGAGCAGTACTTC.

The rearrangement links TRBV6-1 to TRBJ2-5; no definite D call. Germline-derived CDR1 and CDR2 are MNHNS and SASEGT. CDR3 length: 14 residues. V lost 6 bases and J lost 7, with 18 bases in between. CDR3 protein: CASRASGIMGTQYF. Written as DNA, the CDR3 is TGTGCCAGCAGGGCATCCGGCATCATGGGGACCCAGTACTTC.

The chain joins TRBV9 to TRBJ2-2, with TRBD2 matching 15 bases. The CDR3 consists of 19 residues. CDR1 SGDLS and CDR2 YYNGEE come from the germline V gene. The ends lost 0 bases at V and 2 bases at J; junction bases unmatched: 5. CDR3 nucleotides: TGTGCCAGCAGCGTAGAAGGACTAGCGGGAGGGTTTAACACCGGGGAGCTGTTTTTT. Translating it yields CASSVEGLAGGFNTGELFF. The whole variable domain, remainder taken from reference TRBV9 and TRBJ2-2, is DSGVTQTPKHLITATGQRVTLRCSPRSGDLSVYWYQQSLDQGLQFLIQYYNGEERAKGNILERFSAQQFPDLHSELNLSSLELGDSALYFCASSVEGLAGGFNTGELFFGEGSRLTVL.

This clone was counted only a few times. The chain combines TRBV2 with TRBJ1-5; the match to TRBD1 covers 8 bases. V shed 6 bases, J shed 6 bases, and the junction held 7 bases outside the gene matches. Looked up from germline, CDR1 is SNHLY and CDR2 is FYNNEI. The CDR3 contains 14 residues. The CDR3 nucleotides read TGTGCCAGCAGAGGACAGGGTGGAAGTCAGCCCCAGCATTTT. It encodes CASRGQGGSQPQHF.

V and J are TRBV6-5 and TRBJ1-5; no definite D call. With 4 bases removed from V and 0 bases from J, the gap between germline ends came to 10 bases. Germline values: CDR1 MNHEY, CDR2 SVGAGI. The CDR3 contains 15 residues. CDR3 nucleotide sequence: TGTGCCAGCAGTTCCTCGGGCCTTAGCAATCAGCCCCAGCATTTT. Protein: CASSSSGLSNQPQHF.

The V gene is TRBV6-1, the J gene TRBJ2-7; D call uncertain. The germline CDR1 and CDR2 sequences are MNHNS and SASEGT. Trimming pared 7 bases from V and 2 bases from J, leaving 12 bases between. The CDR3 has 13 residues. Here the CDR3 reads CASISARTYEQYF. Written as DNA, the CDR3 is TGTGCCAGCATTTCAGCGAGAACCTACGAGCAGTACTTC.

This sequence joins TRBV2 and TRBJ2-4; 8 bases match TRBD1. The CDR3 covers 13 residues. CDR1 and CDR2 (germline): SNHLY, FYNNEI. V was pared by 4 bases and J by 9 bases, with 5 bases of the junction left unmatched. CDR3 sequence: CASSATGEAIQYF. The CDR3, as DNA: TGTGCCAGCAGTGCGACAGGGGAGGCCATTCAGTACTTC.

The V call is TRBV28, the J call TRBJ2-3; D possibly corresponds to TRBD2 (5 bases). Per germline, CDR1 MDHEN and CDR2 SYDVKM. The CDR3 sequence is 15 residues long. V was pared by 4 bases and J by 5 bases, with 16 bases between. CDR3 amino acids: CASSSLGELRDTQYF. In DNA, the CDR3 is TGTGCCAGCAGTTCTCTCGGGGAGCTGAGAGATACGCAGTATTTT.

The J gene is TRBJ2-7, the V gene TRBV5-4; 12 nucleotides agree with TRBD2. The V segment lost 2 bases and the J segment 6 bases; nucleotides outside the gene matches: 9. Germline-derived CDR1 and CDR2 are SGHNT and YYREEE (reference sequence). The CDR3 is 16 residues long. CDR3 residues: CASSLDLAGGPGEQYF. CDR3 DNA sequence: TGTGCCAGCAGCTTAGATCTAGCGGGAGGGCCAGGCGAGCAGTACTTC.

The chain has TRBV11-2 and TRBJ2-5; D unclear. This CDR3 contains 13 residues. Germline lookup yields CDR1 SGHAT and CDR2 FQNNGV. V was trimmed by 3 bases and J by 5 bases, leaving 10 bases between them. As DNA, the CDR3 is TGTGCCAGCAGCTTCCATTTCTCGGAGACCCAGTACTTC. Translated: CASSFHFSETQYF.

The chain links TRBV18 to TRBJ2-5; D is ambiguous. Germline V gives CDR1 KGHSH, CDR2 LQKENI. This CDR3 is 14 amino acids long. V was trimmed by 0 bases and J by 3 bases, leaving 8 bases between them. CDR3 in DNA: TGTGCCAGCTCACCACCGGCGCCTGAAGAGACCCAGTACTTC. This gives the protein CASSPPAPEETQYF. The whole variable domain, remainder taken from reference TRBV18 and TRBJ2-5, is NAGVMQNPRHLVRRRGQEARLRCSPMKGHSHVYWYRQLPEEGLKFMVYLQKENIIDESGMPKERFSAEFPKEGPSILRIQQVVRGDSAAYFCASSPPAPEETQYFGPGTRLLVL.

The chain employs TRBV2 and TRBJ2-7, with D unclear. Germline values: CDR1 SNHLY, CDR2 FYNNEI. V lost 7 bases and J lost 2, with 12 bases in between. This CDR3 contains 13 residues. The CDR3 loop reads CASISPDTYEQYF. The CDR3 region has the DNA TGTGCCAGCATCTCACCGGATACCTACGAGCAGTACTTC.

The V gene is TRBV6-5, the J gene TRBJ2-7; possibly TRBD2 for D (6 bases). Germline lookup yields CDR1 MNHEY and CDR2 SVGAGI. V was cut by 3 bases and J by 1 base, with 10 bases left in between. CDR3 length: 14 amino acids. CDR3 sequence (DNA): TGTGCCAGCAGTTATAGCGGCGATTCCTACGAGCAGTACTTC. It encodes CASSYSGDSYEQYF.

The chain is built from TRBV5-5 and TRBJ1-5; tentatively, D is TRBD1 (5 bases). This CDR3 contains 14 residues. Trimming took off 2 bases at V and 7 bases at J, with 13 bases between the two ends. CDR1 is SGHKS and CDR2 is YYEKEE in the germline V gene (reference sequence). CDR3 coding DNA: TGTGCCAGCAGCTTTGTTGGGGGAGGACAGCCCCAGCATTTT. It codes for CASSFVGGGQPQHF.